This is a list of T cell receptor beta chains from one sample in a study of CD8 T cells in ankylosing spondylitis. TCRdb itself ran the 5' RACE reads through MiXCR, one entry per CDR3 protein. Of 750,000 to 850,000 distinct CDR3 sequences listed, about 12% are singletons. Specimen: blood, either unsorted or a sorted T cell fraction (not recorded which). The receptors come from a male donor with ankylosing spondylitis. The CDR3 runs from the conserved cysteine through the conserved F or W. Fields, in order: J gene, V gene, clone size, D gene, CDR3 DNA, CDR3 protein. The D gene is left open where the match is weak. Clone size is shown for a subset of rows, as once, few, many or a class of expanded clone.

J gene: TRBJ2-7
V gene: TRBV5-6
clone size: NA
D gene: NA
CDR3 DNA: TGTGCCAGCAGCTTGACAAGGAGTACCTACGAGCAGTACTTC
CDR3 protein: CASSLTRSTYEQYF

J gene: TRBJ1-1
V gene: TRBV5-1
clone size: few
D gene: NA
CDR3 DNA: TGCGCCAGCAGCCGGATTGCGTCAAGTCGCGGCACTGAAGCTTTCTTT
CDR3 protein: CASSRIASSRGTEAFF

J gene: TRBJ2-7
V gene: TRBV20-1
clone size: NA
D gene: NA
CDR3 DNA: TGCAGTGCTAAGGCACACAAGAGCTTCTACGAGCAGTACTTC
CDR3 protein: CSAKAHKSFYEQYF

J gene: TRBJ1-5
V gene: TRBV7-2
clone size: many
D gene: NA
CDR3 DNA: TGTGCCAGCAGCTTAAGCCAAGGACGGGTTAGCAATCAGCCCCAGCATTTT
CDR3 protein: CASSLSQGRVSNQPQHF

J gene: TRBJ2-7
V gene: TRBV5-1
clone size: medium-sized
D gene: TRBD2
CDR3 DNA: TGCGCCAGCAGCTCGGGACCGCGGGGGACCTACGAGCAGTACTTC
CDR3 protein: CASSSGPRGTYEQYF

J gene: TRBJ1-1
V gene: TRBV5-1
clone size: many
D gene: NA
CDR3 DNA: TGCGCCAGCAGCTTGCAGGGGCAGGACACTGAAGCTTTCTTT
CDR3 protein: CASSLQGQDTEAFF

J gene: TRBJ2-2
V gene: TRBV12-2
clone size: once
D gene: NA
CDR3 DNA: TGTGCAAGTCGTTTCAGGGGTCCGAGGAGGACCGGGGAGCTGTTTTTT
CDR3 protein: CASRFRGPRRTGELFF

J gene: TRBJ2-7
V gene: TRBV27
clone size: few
D gene: TRBD1
CDR3 DNA: TGTGCCAGCACCCGACAGGGGAGCTCCTACGAGCAGTACTTC
CDR3 protein: CASTRQGSSYEQYF

J gene: TRBJ2-7
V gene: TRBV24-1
clone size: many
D gene: NA
CDR3 DNA: TGTGCCACCAGTGATTCGGCCAGCTCTCAGGACGAGCAGTACTTC
CDR3 protein: CATSDSASSQDEQYF

J gene: TRBJ2-7
V gene: TRBV20-1
clone size: NA
D gene: TRBD1
CDR3 DNA: TGCAGTGCTAGGCAGGGGGCCAGTGACGAGCAGTACTTC
CDR3 protein: CSARQGASDEQYF

J gene: TRBJ1-5
V gene: TRBV7-2
clone size: many
D gene: TRBD1
CDR3 DNA: TGTGCCAGCAGCCCCACAGGGGGAAGCAATCAGCCCCAGCATTTT
CDR3 protein: CASSPTGGSNQPQHF

J gene: TRBJ1-5
V gene: TRBV28
clone size: few
D gene: NA
CDR3 DNA: TGTGCCAGCAACGTCGGCTTAGGGGGCAATCAGCCCCAGCATTTT
CDR3 protein: CASNVGLGGNQPQHF

J gene: TRBJ2-7
V gene: TRBV29-1
clone size: many
D gene: TRBD2
CDR3 DNA: TGCAGCGTTGAACGGGGACTAGCGGGCCACTACGAGCAGTACTTC
CDR3 protein: CSVERGLAGHYEQYF

J gene: TRBJ1-4
V gene: TRBV12-3/TRBV12-4
clone size: many
D gene: NA
CDR3 DNA: TGTGCCAGCAGGGCCCTACAGGGTTCCGGCGAAAAACTGTTTTTT
CDR3 protein: CASRALQGSGEKLFF

J gene: TRBJ1-2
V gene: TRBV7-2
clone size: many
D gene: NA
CDR3 DNA: TGTGCCAGCAGCTTAGTAAACCTATATGGCTACACCTTC
CDR3 protein: CASSLVNLYGYTF

J gene: TRBJ1-4
V gene: TRBV6-1
clone size: NA
D gene: TRBD1
CDR3 DNA: TGTGCCAGCAGACGAATGACAGGGGAAGGTGAAAAACTGTTTTTT
CDR3 protein: CASRRMTGEGEKLFF

J gene: TRBJ2-1
V gene: TRBV11-2
clone size: few
D gene: NA
CDR3 DNA: TGTGCCAGCAGCTTCGGGCGGTTCAATGAGCAGTTCTTC
CDR3 protein: CASSFGRFNEQFF

J gene: TRBJ1-1
V gene: TRBV5-1
clone size: many
D gene: NA
CDR3 DNA: TGCGCCACTTCGGACGGTCAGGACCGGGAGTACACTGAAGCTTTCTTT
CDR3 protein: CATSDGQDREYTEAFF

J gene: TRBJ2-7
V gene: TRBV7-2
clone size: few
D gene: NA
CDR3 DNA: TGTGCCAGCAGCCGAATACCGGACTTAACCTACGAGCAGTACTTC
CDR3 protein: CASSRIPDLTYEQYF

J gene: TRBJ2-7
V gene: TRBV20-1
clone size: many
D gene: NA
CDR3 DNA: TGCAGTGCTAGAGAACCCAGCGCGACAAATGTTGAGTACTTC
CDR3 protein: CSAREPSATNVEYF

J gene: TRBJ2-7
V gene: TRBV9
clone size: NA
D gene: TRBD2
CDR3 DNA: TGTGCCAGCAGCAAAACGGGGGGAGGCGAGCAGTACTTC
CDR3 protein: CASSKTGGGEQYF

J gene: TRBJ2-5
V gene: TRBV29-1
clone size: many
D gene: NA
CDR3 DNA: TGCAGCGTGTTGACGGGGCAAGAGACCCAGTACTTC
CDR3 protein: CSVLTGQETQYF

J gene: TRBJ1-1
V gene: TRBV9
clone size: NA
D gene: NA
CDR3 DNA: TGTGCCAGCAGCGTAGGTGGGGGGGGGATGAACACTGAAGCTTTCTTT
CDR3 protein: CASSVGGGGMNTEAFF

J gene: TRBJ2-3
V gene: TRBV2
clone size: few
D gene: NA
CDR3 DNA: TGTGCCAGCCATCCCCCGAACACAGATACGCAGTATTTT
CDR3 protein: CASHPPNTDTQYF

J gene: TRBJ2-3
V gene: TRBV20-1
clone size: NA
D gene: NA
CDR3 DNA: TGCAGTGCTCCGGGACTTCGACCTCGGTGGGATACGCAGTATTTT
CDR3 protein: CSAPGLRPRWDTQYF

J gene: TRBJ2-3
V gene: TRBV24-1
clone size: NA
D gene: TRBD2
CDR3 DNA: TGTGCCACCAGTGATGCGGGGGGGAGCACAGATACGCAGTATTTT
CDR3 protein: CATSDAGGSTDTQYF

J gene: TRBJ2-1
V gene: TRBV7-3
clone size: NA
D gene: TRBD1
CDR3 DNA: TGTGCCAGCAGCTTAGGGGGGACAGGGTTCTACGGGGTTGGGAATGAGCAGTTCTTC
CDR3 protein: CASSLGGTGFYGVGNEQFF

J gene: TRBJ2-1
V gene: TRBV19
clone size: NA
D gene: TRBD1
CDR3 DNA: TGTGCCAGTGGATGGACAGGGGAAGGTGAGCAGTTCTTC
CDR3 protein: CASGWTGEGEQFF

J gene: TRBJ1-1
V gene: TRBV29-1
clone size: few
D gene: NA
CDR3 DNA: TGCAGCATGGGCTGGGGTGACACTGAAGCTTTCTTT
CDR3 protein: CSMGWGDTEAFF

J gene: TRBJ2-3
V gene: TRBV20-1
clone size: few
D gene: TRBD1
CDR3 DNA: TGCAGTGCTAGAGATTTTCGCCGGGACAGAGATACGCAGTATTTT
CDR3 protein: CSARDFRRDRDTQYF

J gene: TRBJ2-1
V gene: TRBV5-4
clone size: NA
D gene: NA
CDR3 DNA: TGTGCCAGCAGCTTGCGGGACCGGAGGTATGAGCAGTTCTTC
CDR3 protein: CASSLRDRRYEQFF

J gene: TRBJ2-5
V gene: TRBV20-1
clone size: NA
D gene: NA
CDR3 DNA: TGCAGTGCTAGAGTCGGGATGGAGACCCAGTACTTC
CDR3 protein: CSARVGMETQYF

J gene: TRBJ2-7
V gene: TRBV20-1
clone size: few
D gene: NA
CDR3 DNA: TGCAGTGCTAACGGTAGGGCCTACGAGCAGTACTTC
CDR3 protein: CSANGRAYEQYF

J gene: TRBJ2-5
V gene: TRBV5-1
clone size: NA
D gene: NA
CDR3 DNA: TGCGCCAGCAGCTCCCCCCCCCAAGAGACCCAGTACTTC
CDR3 protein: CASSSPPQETQYF

J gene: TRBJ2-7
V gene: TRBV6-1
clone size: few
D gene: TRBD2
CDR3 DNA: TGTGCCAGCCTCAGGACTAGCACCTACGAGCAGTACTTC
CDR3 protein: CASLRTSTYEQYF

J gene: TRBJ1-5
V gene: TRBV6-6
clone size: few
D gene: NA
CDR3 DNA: TGTGCCAGCAGGCAGCCTAGCAATCAGCCCCAGCATTTT
CDR3 protein: CASRQPSNQPQHF

J gene: TRBJ2-2
V gene: TRBV7-2
clone size: many
D gene: NA
CDR3 DNA: TGTGCCAGCACCGTAAGGGCCGGGGAGCTGTTTTTT
CDR3 protein: CASTVRAGELFF

J gene: TRBJ1-6
V gene: TRBV7-2
clone size: many
D gene: NA
CDR3 DNA: TGTGCCAGCAGCTTAGCGCTCCGAGGGTTCGGATCACCCCTCCACTTT
CDR3 protein: CASSLALRGFGSPLHF

J gene: TRBJ2-7
V gene: TRBV7-6
clone size: few
D gene: NA
CDR3 DNA: TGTGCCAGCAGCTTAAAAGGACAGAACTACGAGCAGTACTTC
CDR3 protein: CASSLKGQNYEQYF

J gene: TRBJ2-3
V gene: TRBV14
clone size: NA
D gene: NA
CDR3 DNA: TGTGCCAGCAGCTCAACTATGTACACAGATACGCAGTATTTT
CDR3 protein: CASSSTMYTDTQYF

J gene: TRBJ1-2
V gene: TRBV28
clone size: NA
D gene: TRBD1
CDR3 DNA: TGTGCCAGCGCAGCAGGGACAGGGGCCTATGGCTACACCTTC
CDR3 protein: CASAAGTGAYGYTF

J gene: TRBJ2-7
V gene: TRBV20-1
clone size: NA
D gene: TRBD1
CDR3 DNA: TGCAGTGCAGGGGGGGGACAGGGTAACGACGAGCAGTACTTC
CDR3 protein: CSAGGGQGNDEQYF